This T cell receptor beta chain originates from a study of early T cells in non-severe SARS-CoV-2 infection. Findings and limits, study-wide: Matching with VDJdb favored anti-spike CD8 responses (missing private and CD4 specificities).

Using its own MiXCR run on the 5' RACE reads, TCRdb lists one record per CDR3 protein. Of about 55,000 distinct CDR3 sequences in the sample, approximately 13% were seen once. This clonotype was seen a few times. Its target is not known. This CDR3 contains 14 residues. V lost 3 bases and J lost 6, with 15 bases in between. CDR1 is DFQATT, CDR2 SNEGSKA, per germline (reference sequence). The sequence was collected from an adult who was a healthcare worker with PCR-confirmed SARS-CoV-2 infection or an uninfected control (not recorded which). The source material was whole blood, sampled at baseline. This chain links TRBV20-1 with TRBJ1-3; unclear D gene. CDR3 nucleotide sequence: TGCAGTGCTAGGGGCCCGGGCACTGAAAACACCATATATTTT. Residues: CSARGPGTENTIYF.